Below are 8 T cell receptor beta chains sequenced from a single sample in a study of cytotoxic CD8 clonotypes in ibrutinib-treated CLL. Sequencing used immunoSEQ multiplex PCR; TCRdb keeps in-frame clones, though not all of them. Of around 130,000 clones detected, around four fifths appear once; the ten largest clones hold 2.5% to 3.5%. The input for sequencing was PBMCs, taken after 24 months of ibrutinib treatment. These receptors all stem from a human donor with chronic lymphocytic leukemia.

V is TRBV6-5 and J is TRBJ2-3, with 9 bases lining up with TRBD1. Germline-derived CDR1 and CDR2 are MNHEY and SVGAGI. CDR3 length equals 16 residues. V dropped 4 bases and J dropped 2; count of bases not matched to a gene: 7. The CDR3 bases are TGTGCCAGCAGTTTTATAGGGACAGGGCCCACAGATACGCAGTATTTT. Its translation: CASSFIGTGPTDTQYF.

This chain connects TRBV7-8 to TRBJ2-3, with 9 bases lining up with TRBD2. With V trimmed by 0 bases and J by 3 bases, 4 bases remained unmatched. Germline-derived CDR1 and CDR2 are SGHVS and FQNEAQ. This CDR3 has 16 amino acids. CDR3 sequence (DNA): TGTGCCAGCAGCTTAGCCCAGCGGGGGGTGACAGATACGCAGTATTTT. This encodes CASSLAQRGVTDTQYF.

The rearrangement uses TRBV19 and TRBJ1-2; 8 nucleotides agree with TRBD1. CDR3 length: 13 residues. J gave up 1 base and V 9 bases, and 4 bases lay outside the gene matches. Per the germline V gene, CDR1 is LNHDA and CDR2 is SQIVND (reference sequence). The CDR3 coding sequence is TGTGCCAGCGGGACAGGTTATAACTATGGCTACACCTTC. Translating it yields CASGTGYNYGYTF.

The chain has TRBV18 and TRBJ1-4, with TRBD1 as a possible D gene (6 bases). With 6 bases removed from V and 6 bases from J, the gap between germline ends came to 11 bases. Germline V lookup: CDR1 KGHSH, CDR2 LQKENI. CDR3 size: 13 residues. The CDR3 sequence: CASSQGPDEKLFF. The CDR3 nucleotides are TGTGCCAGCTCCCAGGGGCCGGATGAAAAACTGTTTTTT.

The genes are TRBV11-1 and TRBJ2-3; D might be TRBD2 (6 bases). Trimming took 2 bases from V and 7 from J, leaving 13 bases between them. The CDR3 has 14 residues. Germline V CDR1 and CDR2: SGHAT, FQDESV (reference sequence). DNA for the CDR3: TGTGCCAGCAGCTTAAATCCTAGCGCACATACGCAGTATTTT. Residues: CASSLNPSAHTQYF.

The chain carries TRBV19 and TRBJ2-3; possibly TRBD2 for D (5 bases). In germline, CDR1 is LNHDA, CDR2 SQIVND (reference sequence). This CDR3 contains 14 residues. Trimming left V 1 base short and J 8 bases short, with 13 bases between. CDR3 amino acids: CASSIGLIGGTQYF. CDR3 nucleotide sequence: TGTGCCAGTAGTATAGGGCTTATCGGAGGTACGCAGTATTTT.

The chain employs TRBV18 and TRBJ1-6, with D possibly TRBD1 on 5 matching bases. V was pared by 6 bases and J by 14 bases, with 20 bases between. The CDR3 runs 14 residues. The germline CDR1 and CDR2 sequences are KGHSH and LQKENI. This chain's CDR3 is CASSEGQGVSSLHF. CDR3 nucleotide sequence: TGTGCCAGCTCTGAAGGACAAGGGGTCTCGTCCCTCCACTTT.

The chain carries TRBV7-2 and TRBJ2-7; 12 bases match TRBD1. Germline CDR1 and CDR2: SGHTA and FQGNSA. After removal of 5 bases from V and 7 bases from J, the junction contained 6 bases not matched to a gene. The CDR3 spans 14 residues. The CDR3 nucleotides read TGTGCCAGCAGCCCCGGGACAGGGGGCCTGGAGCAGTACTTC. Residues: CASSPGTGGLEQYF.